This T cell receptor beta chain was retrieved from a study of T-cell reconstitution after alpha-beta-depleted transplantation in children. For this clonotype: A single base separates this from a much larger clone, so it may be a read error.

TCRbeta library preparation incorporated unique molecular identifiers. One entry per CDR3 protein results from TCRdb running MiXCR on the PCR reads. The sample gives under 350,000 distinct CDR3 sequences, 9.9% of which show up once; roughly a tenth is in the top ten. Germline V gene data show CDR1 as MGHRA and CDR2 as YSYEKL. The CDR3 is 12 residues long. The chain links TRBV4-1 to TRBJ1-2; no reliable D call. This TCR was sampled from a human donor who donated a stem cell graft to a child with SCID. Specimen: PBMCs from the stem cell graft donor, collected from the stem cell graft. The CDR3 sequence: CASGQERGGYTF. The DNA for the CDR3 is TGCGCCAGCGGCCAAGAACGAGGCGGCTACACCTTC.